This note documents a single T cell receptor beta chain sequence. Its antigen is not identified. CDR1 and CDR2 from the germline V gene are MDHEN and SYDVKM. This CDR3 contains 15 residues. V lost 5 bases and J lost 0, with 13 bases in between. The record originates from a study of cytomegalovirus exposure and HLA in healthy donors. Whole-study findings and limits: A few CMV-associated chains were confirmed in vitro to be specific for CMV antigens.

Assay: immunoSEQ multiplex PCR; the TCRdb copy retains only in-frame clones and omits some. The repertoire consists of roughly 130,000 clones, with 75% to 90% occurring once and the leading ten covering 9%. The specimen sequenced was PBMCs. The origin of this receptor is a woman between 18 and 29 years old in good health and CMV-seropositive. The chain joins TRBV28 to TRBJ1-1, with D tentatively TRBD1 (5 bases). The CDR3 here is CASSPQVSMNTEAFF. CDR3 sequence (DNA): TGTGCCAGCAGTCCACAGGTATCCATGAACACTGAAGCTTTCTTT.